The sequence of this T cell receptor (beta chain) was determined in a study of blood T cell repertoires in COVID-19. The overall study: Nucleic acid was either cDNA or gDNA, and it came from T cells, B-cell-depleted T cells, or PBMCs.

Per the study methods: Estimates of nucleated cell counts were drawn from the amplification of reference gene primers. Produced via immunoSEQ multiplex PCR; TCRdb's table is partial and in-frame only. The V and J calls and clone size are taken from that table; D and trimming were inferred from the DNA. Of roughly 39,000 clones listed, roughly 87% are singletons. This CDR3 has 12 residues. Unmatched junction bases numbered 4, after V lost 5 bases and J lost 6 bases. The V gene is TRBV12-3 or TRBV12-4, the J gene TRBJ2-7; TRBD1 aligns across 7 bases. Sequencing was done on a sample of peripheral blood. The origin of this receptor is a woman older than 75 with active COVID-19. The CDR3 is CASSPDRVEQYF. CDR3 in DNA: TGTGCCAGCAGTCCAGACAGGGTCGAGCAGTACTTC.